Here is one T cell receptor beta chain with its context. Germline-derived CDR1 and CDR2 are SGHRS and YFSETQ. After removal of 4 bases from V and 4 bases from J, the junction contained 7 bases not matched to a gene. The CDR3 covers 15 residues. This entry comes from a study of blood T cell repertoires in COVID-19. Profiling relied on immunoSEQ multiplex PCR, and the TCRdb table lists in-frame clones only, not all of them. In the table there are under 75,000 clones, 80% of which are singletons. This TCR was sampled from a man aged 55 to 70 with acute or convalescent COVID-19. This chain joins TRBV5-1 and TRBJ2-5, with 10 bases matching TRBD1. The material sequenced was peripheral blood. The CDR3 is CASSGLGQGIETQYF. For the CDR3, the DNA is TGCGCCAGCAGCGGCCTGGGACAGGGGATAGAGACCCAGTACTTC.